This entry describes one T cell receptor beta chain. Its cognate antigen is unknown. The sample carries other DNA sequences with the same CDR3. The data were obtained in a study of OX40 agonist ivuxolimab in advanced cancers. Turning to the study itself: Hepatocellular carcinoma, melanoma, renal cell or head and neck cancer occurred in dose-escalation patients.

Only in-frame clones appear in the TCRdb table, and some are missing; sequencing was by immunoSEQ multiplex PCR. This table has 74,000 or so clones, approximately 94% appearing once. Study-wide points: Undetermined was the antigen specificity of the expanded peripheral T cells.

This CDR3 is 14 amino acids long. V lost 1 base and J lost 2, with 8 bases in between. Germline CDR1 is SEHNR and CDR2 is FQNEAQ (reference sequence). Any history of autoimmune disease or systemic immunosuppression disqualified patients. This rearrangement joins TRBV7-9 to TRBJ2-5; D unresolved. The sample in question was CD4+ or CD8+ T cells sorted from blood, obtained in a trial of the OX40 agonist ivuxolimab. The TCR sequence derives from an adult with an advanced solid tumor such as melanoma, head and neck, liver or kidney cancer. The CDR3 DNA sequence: TGTGCCAGCAGCTTAGTAGGCGGTCAAGAGACCCAGTACTTC. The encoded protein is CASSLVGGQETQYF.